These 14 T cell receptor beta chains share one sample of origin, sequenced in a study of blood T cell repertoires in COVID-19. The assay was immunoSEQ multiplex PCR, and TCRdb's table has in-frame clones only and misses some. This sample has under 150,000 clones; approximately 80% occur once, and the top ten carry 4.5% to 6%. Sequenced input: peripheral blood. Every receptor here comes from a woman aged 50 to 60 with acute or convalescent COVID-19.

The J gene is TRBJ1-2, the V gene TRBV12-3 or TRBV12-4, with 7 bases aligning to TRBD1. The CDR3 consists of 13 residues. The V gene end was trimmed by 1 base and the J gene end by 8 bases; junction bases not matched to a gene: 4. Written as DNA, the CDR3 is TGTGCCAGCAGTTTAGGACAGGGTTTAGGCTACACCTTC. The encoded protein is CASSLGQGLGYTF.

V gene TRBV19 combines with J gene TRBJ2-1, with TRBD1 matching 7 bases. V dropped 4 bases and J dropped 6; count of bases not matched to a gene: 6. The CDR3 length is 14 residues. Germline CDR1 is LNHDA and CDR2 is SQIVND (reference sequence). The CDR3 spells CASSTFRQGNEQFF. The CDR3 coding sequence is TGTGCCAGTAGTACGTTTCGACAGGGCAATGAGCAGTTCTTC.

The V call is TRBV6-2 or TRBV6-3, the J call TRBJ2-7; the match to TRBD2 covers 10 bases. CDR3 length equals 14 residues. Germline-derived CDR1 and CDR2 are MNHEY and SVGEGT. V gave up 6 bases and J gave up 2 bases; unmatched junction bases: 4. DNA for the CDR3: TGTGCCAGCAGACCTAGCGGGGGCCCCTACGAGCAGTACTTC. It is translated as CASRPSGGPYEQYF.

The chain is built from TRBV4-3 and TRBJ1-2, with TRBD1 matching over 12 bases. Trimming cost V 1 base and J 7 bases; bases outside gene matches: 4. Germline values: CDR1 LGHNA, CDR2 YSLEER. The CDR3 runs to 15 residues. The CDR3 coding sequence is TGCGCCAGCAGCCAAGGACCGGGACAGGGGGCTGGCTACACCTTC. Encoded protein: CASSQGPGQGAGYTF.

The chain uses TRBV7-9 and TRBJ1-3; TRBD1 aligns across 7 bases. V trimming: 5 bases; J trimming: 9 bases; junction bases outside the gene matches: 13. Germline V gene data show CDR1 as SEHNR and CDR2 as FQNEAQ (reference sequence). This CDR3 comprises 15 residues. CDR3 sequence: CASSTGQDPRGTIYF. CDR3 nucleotide sequence: TGTGCCAGCAGCACTGGACAGGACCCCCGGGGCACCATATATTTT.

The rearrangement joins TRBV25-1 to TRBJ1-1; unclear D gene. The germline V gene encodes CDR1 MGHDK and CDR2 SYGVNS. This CDR3 contains 13 residues. Trimming removed 4 bases at V and 1 base at J, with 7 bases between. The CDR3 region is CASSGYKNTEAFF. In DNA form, the CDR3 reads TGTGCCAGCAGTGGCTATAAGAACACTGAAGCTTTCTTT.

This chain connects TRBV11-2 to TRBJ1-1, with no clear D. The CDR3 contains 13 residues. Germline V gene data show CDR1 as SGHAT and CDR2 as FQNNGV. Trimming stripped 5 bases from V and 6 bases from J, with 13 bases between. CDR3 sequence reads: CASSLGVYPEAFF. The DNA for the CDR3 is TGTGCCAGCAGCCTGGGAGTTTACCCTGAAGCTTTCTTT.

The chain employs TRBV27 and TRBJ2-4, with TRBD1 matching 9 bases. Germline V CDR1 and CDR2: MNHEY, SMNVEV (reference sequence). The CDR3 length is 16 residues. Trimming cost V 2 bases and J 4 bases; bases outside gene matches: 6. This CDR3 reads CASSLGPGTGKNIQYF. CDR3 nucleotides: TGTGCCAGCAGTTTAGGCCCCGGGACAGGGAAAAACATTCAGTACTTC.

J is TRBJ1-5 and V is TRBV2, with D unresolved. The ends were cut back, 4 bases at V and 1 base at J, with 14 bases in the middle. CDR1 SNHLY and CDR2 FYNNEI come from the germline V gene. The CDR3 spans 16 residues. DNA of the CDR3: TGTGCCAGCAGTGTGCGGACTAGCAGAAGCAATCAGCCCCAGCATTTT. Encoded protein: CASSVRTSRSNQPQHF.

This clone was seen only a few times. Other DNA sequences of this sample code for an identical CDR3. This chain links TRBV7-2 with TRBJ2-3; the match to TRBD1 covers 8 bases. The CDR3 covers 15 residues. CDR1 and CDR2 from the germline V gene are SGHTA and FQGNSA. The V and J ends lost 2 bases and 1 base, in that order; junction bases with no gene match: 2. The CDR3 loop is CASSLSGQGTDTQYF. The CDR3, as DNA: TGTGCCAGCAGCTTATCGGGACAGGGCACAGATACGCAGTATTTT.

The chain employs TRBV28 and TRBJ1-1; 11 nucleotides agree with TRBD1. Germline lookup yields CDR1 MDHEN and CDR2 SYDVKM. This CDR3 has 16 residues. V trimming: 6 bases; J trimming: 8 bases; junction bases outside the gene matches: 14. The CDR3 reads CASRLPGQGVTLEAFF. DNA of the CDR3: TGTGCCAGCAGGCTCCCGGGACAGGGGGTTACCTTAGAAGCTTTCTTT. Supplemented by reference TRBV28 and TRBJ1-1, the full variable domain reads DVKVTQSSRYLVKRTGEKVFLECVQDMDHENMFWYRQDPGLGLRLIYFSYDVKMKEKGDIPEGYSVSREKKERFSLILESASTNQTSMYLCASRLPGQGVTLEAFFGQGTRLTVV.

About this clone: Other DNA sequences from this sample encode an identical CDR3 as well. The gene calls are TRBV24-1 and TRBJ2-2, with a weak D call TRBD1 (5 bases). This CDR3 spans 12 amino acids. Trimming took off 6 bases at V and 6 bases at J, with 7 bases between the two ends. Germline V gene lookup returns CDR1 KGHDR and CDR2 SFDVKD. CDR3 protein: CATSTGAGELFF. CDR3 in DNA: TGTGCCACCAGTACAGGTGCCGGGGAGCTGTTTTTT.

The rearrangement joins TRBV29-1 to TRBJ1-5; 7 bases are shared with TRBD1. The ends lost 6 bases at V and 6 bases at J; junction bases unmatched: 8. CDR3 size: 13 residues. Germline CDR1 reads SQVTM; CDR2 reads ANQGSEA. In nucleotides, the CDR3 is TGCAGCGTAGCCGACAGGGCTGGTCAGCCCCAGCATTTT. Translated: CSVADRAGQPQHF.

The chain combines TRBV12-3 or TRBV12-4 with TRBJ1-1, with unresolved D. CDR3 length: 12 amino acids. V was cut by 2 bases and J by 3 bases, with 4 bases left in between. The CDR3 sequence: CASSLSDTEAFF. The CDR3 DNA sequence: TGTGCCAGCAGTTTATCGGACACTGAAGCTTTCTTT.